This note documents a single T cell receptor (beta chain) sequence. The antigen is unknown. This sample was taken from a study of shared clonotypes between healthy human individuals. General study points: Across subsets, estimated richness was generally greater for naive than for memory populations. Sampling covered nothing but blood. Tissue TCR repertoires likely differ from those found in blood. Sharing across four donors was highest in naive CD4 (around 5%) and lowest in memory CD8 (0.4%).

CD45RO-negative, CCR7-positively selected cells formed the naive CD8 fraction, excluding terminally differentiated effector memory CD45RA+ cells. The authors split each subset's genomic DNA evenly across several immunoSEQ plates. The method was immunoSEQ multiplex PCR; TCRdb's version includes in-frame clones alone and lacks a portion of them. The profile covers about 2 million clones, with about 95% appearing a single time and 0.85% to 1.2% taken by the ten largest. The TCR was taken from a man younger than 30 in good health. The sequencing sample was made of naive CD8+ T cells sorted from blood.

As DNA, the CDR3 is TGCGCCAGCAGCCCTACCATCGGGGGCCTTAATGAAAAACTGTTTTTT. Its protein product is CASSPTIGGLNEKLFF. This chain joins TRBV5-1 and TRBJ1-4; a weak D match, TRBD1 (6 bases). The CDR3 runs 16 residues. Germline lookup yields CDR1 SGHRS and CDR2 YFSETQ. The ends were cut back, 4 bases at V and 4 bases at J, with 17 bases in the middle.